This is a list of T cell receptor beta chains from one sample in a study of patients and donors after allogeneic stem cell transplantation. One entry per CDR3 protein results from TCRdb running MiXCR on the RT-PCR reads. The repertoire holds about 7,100 distinct CDR3 sequences, with approximately 11% as singletons. The sample consisted of blood, either unsorted or a sorted T cell fraction (not recorded which). Receptors were obtained from a human donor who was either an allogeneic HSCT recipient or a stem cell or donor lymphocyte infusion donor (not recorded which). It is not recorded whose cells these are; they may come from a transplant donor. The conserved cysteine and the conserved F or W are not part of the CDR3 here. Each record gives: V gene, J gene, CDR3 protein.

TRBV7-9	TRBJ1-2	ASSLRTGETGGYT
TRBV3-1	TRBJ2-4	ASSQERNIQY
TRBV12-3/TRBV12-4	TRBJ2-2	ASSPQGNTGELF
TRBV21-1	TRBJ1-2	ASSPGGQGNYGYT
TRBV20-1	TRBJ2-3	SAASGEYTDTQY
TRBV7-9	TRBJ1-1	ASSLALGTGGMNTEAF
TRBV7-2	TRBJ2-5	ASSPNLGGETQY
TRBV20-1	TRBJ2-7	SARLAGSYEQY
TRBV5-1	TRBJ1-1	ASSSTGTGNTEAF
TRBV7-9	TRBJ1-2	ASSLGGNYGYT
TRBV14	TRBJ1-2	ASSQRTGPLTDYGYT
TRBV7-9	TRBJ2-3	ASSLAVTSAGEY
TRBV4-2	TRBJ2-1	ASSQSGLAGDNEQF
TRBV7-9	TRBJ2-7	ASSRVGQGFHEQY